This record looks at one TCR beta chain sequence and its context. These data are taken from a study of blood T cell repertoires in COVID-19. Clones were read by immunoSEQ multiplex PCR, and TCRdb kept only the in-frame ones, dropping some. The profile covers 200,000 to 300,000 clones, with approximately 83% appearing a single time and roughly 9.6% taken by the ten largest. The V gene's germline CDR1 is MNHEY and CDR2 SVGAGI. With 5 bases removed from V and 0 bases from J, the gap between germline ends came to 10 bases. The CDR3 is made up of 14 amino acids. Specimen: peripheral blood. The chain links TRBV6-5 to TRBJ1-1; D not resolved. The clonotype comes from a woman older than 75 with acute or convalescent COVID-19. The CDR3 loop is CASSNKDMNTEAFF. The CDR3 bases are TGTGCCAGCAGTAACAAAGACATGAACACTGAAGCTTTCTTT.